The clone carrying this T cell receptor beta chain showed up just a few times. The data derive from a study of control samples from healthy donors and cancer patients. Here immunoSEQ multiplex PCR was the method, and the copy in TCRdb shows in-frame clones only, minus some. The sample holds 150,000 to 200,000 clones, 80% to 90% seen once. Sequencing was done on a sample of blood. This TCR was sampled from a woman aged 25 to 39 in good health.

DNA for the CDR3: TGTGCCAGCTCACAGGGGGCAACTAATGAAAAACTGTTTTTT. It encodes CASSQGATNEKLFF. The rearrangement links TRBV18 to TRBJ1-4, with D maybe TRBD1 (6 bases). CDR1 is KGHSH, CDR2 LQKENI, per germline. The ends were cut back, 4 bases at V and 0 bases at J, with 6 bases in the middle. The CDR3 consists of 14 residues.